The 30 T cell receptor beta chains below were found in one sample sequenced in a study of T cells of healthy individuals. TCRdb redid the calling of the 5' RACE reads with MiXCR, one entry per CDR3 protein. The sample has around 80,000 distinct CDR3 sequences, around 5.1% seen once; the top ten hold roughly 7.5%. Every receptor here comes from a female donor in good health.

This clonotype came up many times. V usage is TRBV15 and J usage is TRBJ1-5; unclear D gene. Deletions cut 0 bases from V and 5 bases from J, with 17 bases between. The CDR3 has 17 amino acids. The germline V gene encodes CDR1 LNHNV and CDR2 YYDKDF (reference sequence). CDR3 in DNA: TGTGCCACCAGCAGAGATAGGGTCGGAAGATCCGATCAGCCCCAGCATTTT. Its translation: CATSRDRVGRSDQPQHF.

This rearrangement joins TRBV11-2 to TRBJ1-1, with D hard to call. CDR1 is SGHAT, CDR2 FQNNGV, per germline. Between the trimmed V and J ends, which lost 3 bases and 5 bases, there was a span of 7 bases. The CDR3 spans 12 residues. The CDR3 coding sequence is TGTGCCAGCAGCTTGGAGAGAACTGAAGCTTTCTTT. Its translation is CASSLERTEAFF.

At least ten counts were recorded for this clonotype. The CDR3 sequence is CASSLAGDTEAFF. The CDR3 DNA sequence: TGTGCCAGCAGCTTAGCAGGGGACACTGAAGCTTTCTTT. V and J are TRBV11-2 and TRBJ1-1; tentatively, D is TRBD1 (6 bases). The V and J ends lost 1 base and 3 bases respectively, with 6 bases between them. The CDR3 is 13 amino acids. Looked up from germline, CDR1 is SGHAT and CDR2 is FQNNGV. Supplemented by reference TRBV11-2 and TRBJ1-1, the full variable domain reads EAGVAQSPRYKIIEKRQSVAFWCNPISGHATLYWYQQILGQGPKLLIQFQNNGVVDDSQLPKDRFSAERLKGVDSTLKIQPAKLEDSAVYLCASSLAGDTEAFFGQGTRLTVV.

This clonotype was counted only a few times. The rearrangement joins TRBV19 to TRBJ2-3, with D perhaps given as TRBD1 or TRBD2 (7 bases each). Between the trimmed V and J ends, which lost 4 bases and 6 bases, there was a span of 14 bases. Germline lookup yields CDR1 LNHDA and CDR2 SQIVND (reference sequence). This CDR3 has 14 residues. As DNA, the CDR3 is TGTGCCAGTAGTACTCGACAGGGAGGGGATACGCAGTATTTT. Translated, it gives CASSTRQGGDTQYF. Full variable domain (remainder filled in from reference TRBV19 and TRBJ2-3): DGGITQSPKYLFRKEGQNVTLSCEQNLNHDAMYWYRQDPGQGLRLIYYSQIVNDFQKGDIAEGYSVSREKKESFPLTVTSAQKNPTAFYLCASSTRQGGDTQYFGPGTRLTVL.

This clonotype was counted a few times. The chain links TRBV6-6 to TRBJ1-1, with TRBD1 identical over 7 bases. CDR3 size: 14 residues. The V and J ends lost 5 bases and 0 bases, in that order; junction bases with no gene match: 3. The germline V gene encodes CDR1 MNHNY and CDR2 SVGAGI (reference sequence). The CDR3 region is CASSGQDLNTEAFF. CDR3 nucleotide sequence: TGTGCCAGCAGTGGACAGGACCTGAACACTGAAGCTTTCTTT.

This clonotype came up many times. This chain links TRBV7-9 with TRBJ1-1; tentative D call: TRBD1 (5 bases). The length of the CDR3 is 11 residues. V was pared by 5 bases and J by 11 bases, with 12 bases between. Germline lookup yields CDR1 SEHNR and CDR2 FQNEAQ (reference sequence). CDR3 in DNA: TGTGCCAGCAGCGAGGGGTCCGCGGCTTTCTTT. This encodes CASSEGSAAFF.

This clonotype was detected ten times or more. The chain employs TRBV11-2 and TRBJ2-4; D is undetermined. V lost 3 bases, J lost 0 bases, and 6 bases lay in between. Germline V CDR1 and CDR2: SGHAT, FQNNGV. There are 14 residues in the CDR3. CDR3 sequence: CASSFGTAKNIQYF. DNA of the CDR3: TGTGCCAGCAGCTTCGGAACAGCCAAAAACATTCAGTACTTC.

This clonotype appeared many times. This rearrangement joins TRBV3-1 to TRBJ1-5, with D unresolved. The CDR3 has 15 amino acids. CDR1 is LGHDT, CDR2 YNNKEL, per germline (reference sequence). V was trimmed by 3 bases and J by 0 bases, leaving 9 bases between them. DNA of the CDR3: TGTGCCAGCAGCCAGGGCCGGGATAGCAATCAGCCCCAGCATTTT. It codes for CASSQGRDSNQPQHF.

The DNA for the CDR3 is TGTGCCAGCAGCTTTCTTCGACGGGGATCCCCACGCTCTGGGGCCAACGTCCTGACTTTC. Protein product: CASSFLRRGSPRSGANVLTF. This sequence joins TRBV7-9 and TRBJ2-6; the D gene is possibly TRBD2 (5 bases). Germline CDR1 is SEHNR and CDR2 is FQNEAQ (reference sequence). The CDR3 is 20 amino acids. V shed 3 bases and J shed 0 bases, with 21 bases lying between them.

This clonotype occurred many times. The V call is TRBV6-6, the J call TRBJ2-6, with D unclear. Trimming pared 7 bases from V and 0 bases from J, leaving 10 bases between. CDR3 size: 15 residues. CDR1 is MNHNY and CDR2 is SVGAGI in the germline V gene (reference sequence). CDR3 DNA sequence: TGTGCCAGCACCCCCCGGGCCTCTGGGGCCAACGTCCTGACTTTC. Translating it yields CASTPRASGANVLTF.

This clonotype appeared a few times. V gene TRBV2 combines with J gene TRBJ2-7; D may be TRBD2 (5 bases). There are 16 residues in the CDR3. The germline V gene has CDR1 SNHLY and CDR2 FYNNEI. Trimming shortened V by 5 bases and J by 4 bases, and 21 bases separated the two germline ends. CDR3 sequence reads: CASSHLSGPEDYEQYF. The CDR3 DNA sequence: TGTGCCAGCAGTCATCTAAGCGGCCCCGAGGATTACGAGCAGTACTTC. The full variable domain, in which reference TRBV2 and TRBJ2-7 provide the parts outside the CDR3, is EPEVTQTPSHQVTQMGQEVILRCVPISNHLYFYWYRQILGQKVEFLVSFYNNEISEKSEIFDDQFSVERPDGSNFTLKIRSTKLEDSAMYFCASSHLSGPEDYEQYFGPGTRLTVT.

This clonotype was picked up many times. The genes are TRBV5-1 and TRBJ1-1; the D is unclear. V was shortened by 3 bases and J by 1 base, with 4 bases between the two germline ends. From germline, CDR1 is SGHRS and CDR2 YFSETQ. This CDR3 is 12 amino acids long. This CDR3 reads CASSSGNTEAFF. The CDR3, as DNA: TGCGCCAGCAGCTCCGGGAACACTGAAGCTTTCTTT.

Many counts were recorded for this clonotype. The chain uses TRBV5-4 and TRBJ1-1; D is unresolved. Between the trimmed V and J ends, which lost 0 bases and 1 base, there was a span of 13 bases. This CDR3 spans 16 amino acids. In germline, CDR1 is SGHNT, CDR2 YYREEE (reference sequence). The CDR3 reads CASSLESAWENTEAFF. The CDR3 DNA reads TGTGCCAGCAGCTTGGAGTCCGCGTGGGAGAACACTGAAGCTTTCTTT.

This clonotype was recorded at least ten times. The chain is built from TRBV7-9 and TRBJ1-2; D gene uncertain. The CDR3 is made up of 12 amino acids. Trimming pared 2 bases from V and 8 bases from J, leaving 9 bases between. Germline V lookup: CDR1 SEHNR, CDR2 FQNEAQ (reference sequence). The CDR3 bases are TGTGCCAGCAGCTTAATAGGCTTCGGCTACACCTTC. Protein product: CASSLIGFGYTF.

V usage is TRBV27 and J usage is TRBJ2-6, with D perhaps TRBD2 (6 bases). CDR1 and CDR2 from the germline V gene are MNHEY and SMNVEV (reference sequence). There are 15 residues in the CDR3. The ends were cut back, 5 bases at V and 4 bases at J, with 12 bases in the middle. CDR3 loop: CASSMGGSGANVLTF. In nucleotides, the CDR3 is TGTGCCAGCAGTATGGGGGGATCCGGGGCCAACGTCCTGACTTTC. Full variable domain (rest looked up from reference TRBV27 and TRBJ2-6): EAQVTQNPRYLITVTGKKLTVTCSQNMNHEYMSWYRQDPGLGLRQIYYSMNVEVTDKGDVPEGYKVSRKEKRNFPLILESPSPNQTSLYFCASSMGGSGANVLTFGAGSRLTVL.

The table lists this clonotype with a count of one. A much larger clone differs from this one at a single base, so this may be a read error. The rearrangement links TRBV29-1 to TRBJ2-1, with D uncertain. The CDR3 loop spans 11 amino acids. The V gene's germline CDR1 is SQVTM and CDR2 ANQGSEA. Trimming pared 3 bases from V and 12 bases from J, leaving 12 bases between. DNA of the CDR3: TGCAGCGTTGATTTGAACTATGGGCAGTTCTTC. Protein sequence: CSVDLNYGQFF.

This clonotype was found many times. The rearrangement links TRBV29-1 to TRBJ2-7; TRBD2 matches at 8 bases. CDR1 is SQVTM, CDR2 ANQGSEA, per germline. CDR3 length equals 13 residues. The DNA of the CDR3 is TGCACTCCTCGGCAGCGGGAGTGGTACGAGCAGTACTTC. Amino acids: CTPRQREWYEQYF.

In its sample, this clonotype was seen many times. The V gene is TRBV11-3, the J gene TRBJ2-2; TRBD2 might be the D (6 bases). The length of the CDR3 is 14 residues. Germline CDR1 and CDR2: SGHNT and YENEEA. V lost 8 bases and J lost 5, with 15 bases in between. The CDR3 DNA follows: TGTGCCAGCCGGCGGGGCCATGGAACCGGGGAGCTGTTTTTT. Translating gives CASRRGHGTGELFF.

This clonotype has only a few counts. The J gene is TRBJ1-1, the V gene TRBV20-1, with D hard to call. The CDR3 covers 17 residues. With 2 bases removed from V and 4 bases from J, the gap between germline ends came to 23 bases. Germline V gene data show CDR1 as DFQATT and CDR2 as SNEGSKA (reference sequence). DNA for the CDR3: TGCAGTGCTAGAATTCCCTTGGGCAGTCAAATAGCCACTGAAGCTTTCTTT. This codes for CSARIPLGSQIATEAFF.

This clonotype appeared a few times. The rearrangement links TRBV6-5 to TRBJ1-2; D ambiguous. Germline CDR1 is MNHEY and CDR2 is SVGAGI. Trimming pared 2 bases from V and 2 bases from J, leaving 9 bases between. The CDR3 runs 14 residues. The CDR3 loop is CASSYRSGNYGYTF. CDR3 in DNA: TGTGCCAGCAGTTACAGGAGCGGGAACTATGGCTACACCTTC.

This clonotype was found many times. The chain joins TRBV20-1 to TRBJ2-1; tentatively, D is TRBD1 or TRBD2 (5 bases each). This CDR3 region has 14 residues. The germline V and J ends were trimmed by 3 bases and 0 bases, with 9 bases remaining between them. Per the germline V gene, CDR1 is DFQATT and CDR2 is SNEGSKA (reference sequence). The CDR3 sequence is CSASRDGSYNEQFF. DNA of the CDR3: TGCAGTGCTAGCCGGGACGGCTCCTACAATGAGCAGTTCTTC.

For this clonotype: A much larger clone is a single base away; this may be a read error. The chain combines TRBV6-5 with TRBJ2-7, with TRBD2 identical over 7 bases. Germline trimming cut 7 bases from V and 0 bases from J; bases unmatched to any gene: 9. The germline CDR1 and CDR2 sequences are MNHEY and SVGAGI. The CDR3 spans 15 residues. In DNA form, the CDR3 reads TGTGCCAGCACTCCCAGCGGGATTGGCTCCTACGAGCAGTACTTC. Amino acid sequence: CASTPSGIGSYEQYF.

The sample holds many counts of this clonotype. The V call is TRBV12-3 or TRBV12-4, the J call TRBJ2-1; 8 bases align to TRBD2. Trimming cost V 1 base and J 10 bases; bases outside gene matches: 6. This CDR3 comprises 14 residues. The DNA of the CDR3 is TGTGCCAGCAGTTTAGGGACTAGCCACATGGAGCAGTTCTTC. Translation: CASSLGTSHMEQFF.

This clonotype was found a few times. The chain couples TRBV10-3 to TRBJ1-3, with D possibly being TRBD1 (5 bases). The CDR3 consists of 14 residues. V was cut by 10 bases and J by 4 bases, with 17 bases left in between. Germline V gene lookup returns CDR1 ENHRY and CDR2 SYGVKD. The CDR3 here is CATRDASRGNTIYF. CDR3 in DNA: TGTGCCACCAGGGACGCTTCTCGCGGAAACACCATATATTTT.

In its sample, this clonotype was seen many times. The CDR3 is CASTHRELSNQPQHF. For the CDR3, the DNA is TGTGCCAGCACCCACCGGGAACTAAGCAATCAGCCCCAGCATTTT. The chain employs TRBV6-2 or TRBV6-3 and TRBJ1-5; D unclear. Between the trimmed V and J ends, which lost 7 bases and 1 base, there was a span of 14 bases. The germline gives CDR1 MNHEY, CDR2 SVGEGT. CDR3 length: 15 residues.

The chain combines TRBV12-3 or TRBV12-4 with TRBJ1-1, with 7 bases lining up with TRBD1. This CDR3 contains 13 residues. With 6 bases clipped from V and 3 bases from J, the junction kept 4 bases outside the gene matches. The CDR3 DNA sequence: TGTGCCAGCAGGGGACAGAGAGACACTGAAGCTTTCTTT. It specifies CASRGQRDTEAFF.

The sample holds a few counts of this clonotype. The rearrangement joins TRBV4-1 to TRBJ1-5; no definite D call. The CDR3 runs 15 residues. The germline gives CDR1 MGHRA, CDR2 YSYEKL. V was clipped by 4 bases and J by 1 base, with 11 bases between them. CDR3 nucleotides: TGCGCCAGCAGCCCCGGCAGGAGAAGCAATCAGCCCCAGCATTTT. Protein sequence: CASSPGRRSNQPQHF.

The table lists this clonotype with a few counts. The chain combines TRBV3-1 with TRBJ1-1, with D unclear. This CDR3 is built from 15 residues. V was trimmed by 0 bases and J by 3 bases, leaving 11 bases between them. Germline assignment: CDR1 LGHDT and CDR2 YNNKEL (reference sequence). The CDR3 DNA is TGTGCCAGCAGCCAAGACTCTCTGGGTTACACTGAAGCTTTCTTT. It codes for CASSQDSLGYTEAFF.

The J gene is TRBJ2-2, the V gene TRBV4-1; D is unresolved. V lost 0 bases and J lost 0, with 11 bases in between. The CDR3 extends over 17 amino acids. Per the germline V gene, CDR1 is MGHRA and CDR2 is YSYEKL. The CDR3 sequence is CASSQDPKTPNTGELFF. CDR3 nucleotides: TGCGCCAGCAGCCAAGATCCCAAGACCCCGAACACCGGGGAGCTGTTTTTT.

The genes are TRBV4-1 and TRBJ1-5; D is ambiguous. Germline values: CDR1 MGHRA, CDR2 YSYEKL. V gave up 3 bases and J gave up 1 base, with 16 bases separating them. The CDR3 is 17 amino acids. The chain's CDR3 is CASSHGGRLRSNQPQHF. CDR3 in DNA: TGCGCCAGCAGCCATGGAGGGAGATTGAGAAGCAATCAGCCCCAGCATTTT.